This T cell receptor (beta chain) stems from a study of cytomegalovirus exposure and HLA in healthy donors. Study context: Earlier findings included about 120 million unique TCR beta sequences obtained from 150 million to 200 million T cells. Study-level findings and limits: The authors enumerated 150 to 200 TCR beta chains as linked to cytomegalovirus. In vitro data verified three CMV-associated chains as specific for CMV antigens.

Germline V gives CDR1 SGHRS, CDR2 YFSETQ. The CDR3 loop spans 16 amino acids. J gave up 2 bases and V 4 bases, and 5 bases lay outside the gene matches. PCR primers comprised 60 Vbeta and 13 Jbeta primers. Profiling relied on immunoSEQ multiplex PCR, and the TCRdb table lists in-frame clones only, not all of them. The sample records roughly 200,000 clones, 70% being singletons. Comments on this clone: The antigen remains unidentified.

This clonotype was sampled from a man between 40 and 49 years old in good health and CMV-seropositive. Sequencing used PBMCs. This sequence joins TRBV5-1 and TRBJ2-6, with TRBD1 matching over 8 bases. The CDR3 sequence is CASSVGTGPGANVLTF. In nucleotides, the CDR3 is TGCGCCAGCAGCGTCGGGACAGGTCCTGGGGCCAACGTCCTGACTTTC.